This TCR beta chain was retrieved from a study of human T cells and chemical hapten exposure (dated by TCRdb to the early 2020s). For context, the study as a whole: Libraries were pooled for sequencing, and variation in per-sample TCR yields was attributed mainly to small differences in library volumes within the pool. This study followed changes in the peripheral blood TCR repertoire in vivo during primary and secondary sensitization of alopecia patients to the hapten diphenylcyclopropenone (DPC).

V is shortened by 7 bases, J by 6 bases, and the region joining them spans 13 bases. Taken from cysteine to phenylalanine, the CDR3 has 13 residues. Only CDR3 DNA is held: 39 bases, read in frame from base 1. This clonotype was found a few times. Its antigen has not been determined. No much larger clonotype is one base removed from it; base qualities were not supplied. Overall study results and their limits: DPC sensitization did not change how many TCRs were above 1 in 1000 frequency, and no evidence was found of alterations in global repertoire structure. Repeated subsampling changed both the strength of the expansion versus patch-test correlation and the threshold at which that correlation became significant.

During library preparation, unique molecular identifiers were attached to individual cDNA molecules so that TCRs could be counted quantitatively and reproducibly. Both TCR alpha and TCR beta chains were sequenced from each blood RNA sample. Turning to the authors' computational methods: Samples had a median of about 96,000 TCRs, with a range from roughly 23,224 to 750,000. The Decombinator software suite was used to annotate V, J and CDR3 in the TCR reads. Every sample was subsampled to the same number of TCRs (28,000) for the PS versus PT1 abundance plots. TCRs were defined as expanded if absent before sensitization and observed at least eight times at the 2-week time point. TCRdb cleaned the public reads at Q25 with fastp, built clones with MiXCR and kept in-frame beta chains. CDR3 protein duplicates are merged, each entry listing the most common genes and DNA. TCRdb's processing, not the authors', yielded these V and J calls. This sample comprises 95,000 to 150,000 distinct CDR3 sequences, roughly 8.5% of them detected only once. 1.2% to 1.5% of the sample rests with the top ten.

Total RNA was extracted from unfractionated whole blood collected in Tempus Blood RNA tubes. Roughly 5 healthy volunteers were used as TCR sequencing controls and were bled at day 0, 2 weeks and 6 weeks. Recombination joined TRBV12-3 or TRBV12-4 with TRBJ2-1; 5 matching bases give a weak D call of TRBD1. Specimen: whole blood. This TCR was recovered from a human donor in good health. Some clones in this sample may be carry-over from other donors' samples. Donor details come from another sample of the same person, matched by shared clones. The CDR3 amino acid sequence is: CASTMTRANEQFF. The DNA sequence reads TGTGCCAGCACCATGACCAGGGCCAATGAGCAGTTCTTC.